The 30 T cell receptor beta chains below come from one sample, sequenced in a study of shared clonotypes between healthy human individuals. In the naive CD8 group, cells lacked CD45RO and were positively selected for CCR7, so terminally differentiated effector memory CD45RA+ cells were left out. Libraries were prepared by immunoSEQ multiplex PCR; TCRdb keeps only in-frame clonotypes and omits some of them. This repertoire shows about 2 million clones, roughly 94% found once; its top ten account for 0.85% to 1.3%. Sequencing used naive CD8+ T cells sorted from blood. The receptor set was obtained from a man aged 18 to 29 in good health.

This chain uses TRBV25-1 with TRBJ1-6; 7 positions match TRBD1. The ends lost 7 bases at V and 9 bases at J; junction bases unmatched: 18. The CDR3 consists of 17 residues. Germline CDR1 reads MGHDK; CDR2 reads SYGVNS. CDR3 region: CASTKIPQRGQSSPLHF. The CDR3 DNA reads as TGTGCCAGCACAAAAATTCCCCAAAGGGGGCAGAGTTCACCCCTCCACTTT.

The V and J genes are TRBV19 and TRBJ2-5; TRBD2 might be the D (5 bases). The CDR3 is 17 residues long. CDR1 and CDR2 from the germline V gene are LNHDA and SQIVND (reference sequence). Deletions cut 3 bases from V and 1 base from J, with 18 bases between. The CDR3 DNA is TGTGCCAGTAGTATGTTCCCCCCGGGGTTAGGCCAAGAGACCCAGTACTTC. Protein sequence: CASSMFPPGLGQETQYF.

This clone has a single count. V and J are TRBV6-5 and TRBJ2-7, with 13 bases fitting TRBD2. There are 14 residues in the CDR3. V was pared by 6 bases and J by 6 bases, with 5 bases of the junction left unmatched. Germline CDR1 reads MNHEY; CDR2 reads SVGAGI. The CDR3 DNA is TGTGCCAGCAGCCTGACTAGCGGGGGGTTCGAGCAGTACTTC. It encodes CASSLTSGGFEQYF.

CDR3 in DNA: TGTGCCAGTAGTATAGATCCGGAGACAGGGACCTACGAGCAGTACTTC. Protein product: CASSIDPETGTYEQYF. The V and J genes are TRBV19 and TRBJ2-7, with 7 bases aligning to TRBD1. This CDR3 has 16 residues. In germline, CDR1 is LNHDA, CDR2 SQIVND (reference sequence). V gave up 0 bases and J gave up 2 bases; unmatched junction bases: 7.

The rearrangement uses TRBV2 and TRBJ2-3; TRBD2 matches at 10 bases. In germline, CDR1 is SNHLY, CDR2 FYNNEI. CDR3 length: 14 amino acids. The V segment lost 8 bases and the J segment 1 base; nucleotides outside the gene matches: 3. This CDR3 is CASSGTSGTDTQYF. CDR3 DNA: TGTGCCAGCTCTGGGACTAGCGGCACAGATACGCAGTATTTT.

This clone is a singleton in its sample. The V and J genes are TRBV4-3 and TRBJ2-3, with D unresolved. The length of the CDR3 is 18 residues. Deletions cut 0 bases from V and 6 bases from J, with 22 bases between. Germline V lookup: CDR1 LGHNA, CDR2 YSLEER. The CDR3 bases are TGCGCCAGCAGCCAAGATCGTCCCGGGTGGGATGGTTCGGATACGCAGTATTTT. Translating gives CASSQDRPGWDGSDTQYF.

CDR3 sequence: CASSPTWEGHGYTF. CDR3 DNA: TGTGCCAGCAGCCCAACGTGGGAGGGCCATGGCTACACCTTC. The rearrangement links TRBV7-9 to TRBJ1-2, with no clear D. The V end was cut by 5 bases, the J end by 6 bases, with 16 bases between. Germline V gene data show CDR1 as SEHNR and CDR2 as FQNEAQ (reference sequence). This CDR3 has 14 amino acids.

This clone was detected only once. CDR3 DNA sequence: TGCAGCGTTTCACTTCCGGAGGGACTAGCGGGAGTAGAGGAGAATGAGCAGTTCTTC. Translated, it gives CSVSLPEGLAGVEENEQFF. The chain carries TRBV29-1 and TRBJ2-1; 14 nucleotides line up with TRBD2. This CDR3 has 19 amino acids. The V gene end was trimmed by 5 bases and the J gene end by 7 bases; junction bases not matched to a gene: 19. Germline V gene lookup returns CDR1 SQVTM and CDR2 ANQGSEA.

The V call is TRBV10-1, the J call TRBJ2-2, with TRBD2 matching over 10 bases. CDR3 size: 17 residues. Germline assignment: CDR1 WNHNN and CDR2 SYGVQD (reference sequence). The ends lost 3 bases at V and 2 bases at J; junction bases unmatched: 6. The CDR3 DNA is TGCGCCAGCAGTGACGGGAGCGGGGGGGCCAACACCGGGGAGCTGTTTTTT. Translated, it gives CASSDGSGGANTGELFF.

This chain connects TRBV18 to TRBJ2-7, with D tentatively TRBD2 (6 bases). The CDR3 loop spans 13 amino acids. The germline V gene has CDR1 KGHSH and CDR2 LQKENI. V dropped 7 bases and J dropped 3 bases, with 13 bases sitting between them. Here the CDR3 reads CASCPDGSYEQYF. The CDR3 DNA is TGTGCCAGCTGCCCCGACGGGAGCTACGAGCAGTACTTC.

The CDR3 region is CASSSGQLYNSPLHF. CDR3 nucleotide sequence: TGTGCCAGCAGTTCAGGACAGCTTTATAATTCACCCCTCCACTTT. This chain links TRBV27 with TRBJ1-6, with D perhaps TRBD1 (6 bases). The V gene lost 4 bases and the J gene lost 4 bases, with 11 bases spanning the gap. The CDR3 is 15 amino acids. Germline CDR1 reads MNHEY; CDR2 reads SMNVEV (reference sequence).

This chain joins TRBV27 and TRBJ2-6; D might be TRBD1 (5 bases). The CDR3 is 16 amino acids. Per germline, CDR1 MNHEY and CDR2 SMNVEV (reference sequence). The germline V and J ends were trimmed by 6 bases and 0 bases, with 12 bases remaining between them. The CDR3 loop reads CASSYTGVSGANVLTF. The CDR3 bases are TGTGCCAGCAGCTATACAGGAGTCTCTGGGGCCAACGTCCTGACTTTC.

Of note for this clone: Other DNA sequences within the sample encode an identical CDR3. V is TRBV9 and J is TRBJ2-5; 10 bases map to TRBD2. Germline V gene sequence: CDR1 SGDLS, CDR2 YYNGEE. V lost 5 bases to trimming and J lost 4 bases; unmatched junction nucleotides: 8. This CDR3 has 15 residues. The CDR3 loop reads CASSALAGVRETQYF. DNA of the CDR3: TGTGCCAGCAGTGCGCTAGCGGGGGTTAGAGAGACCCAGTACTTC.

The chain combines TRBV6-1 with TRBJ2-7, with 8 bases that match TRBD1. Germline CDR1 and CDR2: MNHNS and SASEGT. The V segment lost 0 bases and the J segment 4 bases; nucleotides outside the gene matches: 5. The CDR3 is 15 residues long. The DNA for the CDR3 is TGTGCCAGCAGTGAAGCCGGGACAGGAGAATACGAGCAGTACTTC. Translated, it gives CASSEAGTGEYEQYF.

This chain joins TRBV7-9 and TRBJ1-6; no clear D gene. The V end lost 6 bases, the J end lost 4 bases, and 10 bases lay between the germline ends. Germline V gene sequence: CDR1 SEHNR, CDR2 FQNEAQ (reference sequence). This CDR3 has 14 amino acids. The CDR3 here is CASSGGEYNSPLHF. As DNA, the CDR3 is TGTGCCAGCAGTGGTGGGGAATATAATTCACCCCTCCACTTT.

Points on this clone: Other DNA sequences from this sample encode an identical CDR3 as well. For the CDR3, the DNA is TGTGCCAGCAGTTACTCCGAAGGAGATTACGAGCAGTACTTC. Its protein product is CASSYSEGDYEQYF. The rearrangement uses TRBV6-6 and TRBJ2-7; D ambiguous. The V end was cut by 0 bases, the J end by 4 bases, with 10 bases between. Germline CDR1 and CDR2: MNHNY and SVGAGI (reference sequence). The CDR3 length is 14 residues.

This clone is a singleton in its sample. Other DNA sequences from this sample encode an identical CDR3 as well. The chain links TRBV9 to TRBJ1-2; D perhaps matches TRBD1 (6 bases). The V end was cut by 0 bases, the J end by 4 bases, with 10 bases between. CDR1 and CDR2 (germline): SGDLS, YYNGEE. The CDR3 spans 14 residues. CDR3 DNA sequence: TGTGCCAGCAGCGTAGATGGGGGGCCCTATGGCTACACCTTC. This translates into CASSVDGGPYGYTF.

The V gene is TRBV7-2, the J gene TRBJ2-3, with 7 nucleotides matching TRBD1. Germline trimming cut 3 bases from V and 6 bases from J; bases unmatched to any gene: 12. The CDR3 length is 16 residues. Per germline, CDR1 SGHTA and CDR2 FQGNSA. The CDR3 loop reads CASSFSRGYRRDTQYF. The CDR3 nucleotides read TGTGCCAGCAGCTTCTCCAGGGGGTACAGGAGGGATACGCAGTATTTT.

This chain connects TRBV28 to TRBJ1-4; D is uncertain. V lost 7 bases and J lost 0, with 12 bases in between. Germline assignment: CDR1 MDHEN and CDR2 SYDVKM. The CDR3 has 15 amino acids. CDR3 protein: CASIPIGATNEKLFF. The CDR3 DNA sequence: TGTGCCAGCATCCCGATCGGAGCAACTAATGAAAAACTGTTTTTT.

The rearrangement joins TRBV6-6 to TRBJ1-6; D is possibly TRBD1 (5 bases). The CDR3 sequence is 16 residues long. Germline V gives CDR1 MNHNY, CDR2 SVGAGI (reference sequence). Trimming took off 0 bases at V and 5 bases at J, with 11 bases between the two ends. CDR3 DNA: TGTGCCAGCAGTTACTCCGCCAGGGTGAATAATTCACCCCTCCACTTT. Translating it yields CASSYSARVNNSPLHF.

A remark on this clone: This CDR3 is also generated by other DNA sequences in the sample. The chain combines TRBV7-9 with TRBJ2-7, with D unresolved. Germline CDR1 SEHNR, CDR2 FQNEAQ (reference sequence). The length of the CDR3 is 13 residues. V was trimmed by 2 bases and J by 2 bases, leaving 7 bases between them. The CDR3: CASSLLGTYEQYF. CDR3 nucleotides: TGTGCCAGCAGCTTACTGGGAACCTACGAGCAGTACTTC. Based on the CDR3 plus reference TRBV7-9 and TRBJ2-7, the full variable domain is DTGVSQNPRHKITKRGQNVTFRCDPISEHNRLYWYRQTLGQGPEFLTYFQNEAQLEKSRLLSDRFSAERPKGSFSTLEIQRTEQGDSAMYLCASSLLGTYEQYFGPGTRLTVT.

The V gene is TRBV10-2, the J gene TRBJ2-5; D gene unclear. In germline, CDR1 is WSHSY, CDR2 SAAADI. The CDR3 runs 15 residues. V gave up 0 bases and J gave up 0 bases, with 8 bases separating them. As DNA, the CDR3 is TGCGCCAGCAGTGAGTCTATAGGGCACCAAGAGACCCAGTACTTC. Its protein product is CASSESIGHQETQYF.

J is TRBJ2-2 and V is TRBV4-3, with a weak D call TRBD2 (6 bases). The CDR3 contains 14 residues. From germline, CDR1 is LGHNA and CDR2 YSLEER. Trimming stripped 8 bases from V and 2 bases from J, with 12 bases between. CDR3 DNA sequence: TGCGCCAGCGGTTCGGGACTTAACACCGGGGAGCTGTTTTTT. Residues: CASGSGLNTGELFF.

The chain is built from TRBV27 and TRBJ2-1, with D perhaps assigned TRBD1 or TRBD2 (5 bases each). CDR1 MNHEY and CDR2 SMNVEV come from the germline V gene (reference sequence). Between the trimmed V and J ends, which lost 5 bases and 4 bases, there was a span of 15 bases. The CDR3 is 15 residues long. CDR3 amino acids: CASSATGPAYNEQFF. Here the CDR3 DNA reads TGTGCCAGCAGTGCCACGGGGCCCGCATACAATGAGCAGTTCTTC.

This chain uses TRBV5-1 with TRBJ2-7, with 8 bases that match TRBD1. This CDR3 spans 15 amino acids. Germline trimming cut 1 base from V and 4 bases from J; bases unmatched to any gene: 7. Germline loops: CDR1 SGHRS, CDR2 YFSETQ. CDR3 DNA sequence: TGCGCCAGCAGCTTGCCGGACAGGGTGGGGTACGAGCAGTACTTC. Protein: CASSLPDRVGYEQYF.

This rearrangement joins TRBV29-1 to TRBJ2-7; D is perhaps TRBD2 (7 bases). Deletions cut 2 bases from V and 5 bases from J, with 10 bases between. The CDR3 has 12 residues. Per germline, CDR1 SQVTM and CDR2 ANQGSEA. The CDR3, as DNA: TGCAGCGTTGAAACGGGGGGCGACGAGCAGTACTTC. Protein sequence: CSVETGGDEQYF.

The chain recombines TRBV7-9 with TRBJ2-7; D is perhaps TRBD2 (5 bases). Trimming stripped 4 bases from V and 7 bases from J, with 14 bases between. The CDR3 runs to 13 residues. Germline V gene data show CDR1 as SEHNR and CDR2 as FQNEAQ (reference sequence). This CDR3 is CASSSPGSVEQYF. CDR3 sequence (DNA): TGTGCCAGCAGCTCCCCGGGAAGTGTAGAGCAGTACTTC. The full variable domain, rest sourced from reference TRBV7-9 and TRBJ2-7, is DTGVSQNPRHKITKRGQNVTFRCDPISEHNRLYWYRQTLGQGPEFLTYFQNEAQLEKSRLLSDRFSAERPKGSFSTLEIQRTEQGDSAMYLCASSSPGSVEQYFGPGTRLTVT.

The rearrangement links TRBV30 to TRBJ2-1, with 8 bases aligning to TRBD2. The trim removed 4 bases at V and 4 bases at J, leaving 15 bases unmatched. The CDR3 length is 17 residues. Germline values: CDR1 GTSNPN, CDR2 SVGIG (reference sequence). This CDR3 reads CAWKLQRAGGPYNEQFF. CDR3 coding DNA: TGTGCCTGGAAACTACAACGCGCGGGGGGTCCATACAATGAGCAGTTCTTC.

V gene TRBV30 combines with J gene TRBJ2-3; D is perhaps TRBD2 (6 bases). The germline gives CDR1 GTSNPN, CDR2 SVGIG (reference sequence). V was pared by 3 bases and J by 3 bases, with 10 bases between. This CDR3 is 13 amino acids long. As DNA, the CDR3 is TGTGCCTGGAGCTGGGGGAGGACAGATACGCAGTATTTT. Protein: CAWSWGRTDTQYF.

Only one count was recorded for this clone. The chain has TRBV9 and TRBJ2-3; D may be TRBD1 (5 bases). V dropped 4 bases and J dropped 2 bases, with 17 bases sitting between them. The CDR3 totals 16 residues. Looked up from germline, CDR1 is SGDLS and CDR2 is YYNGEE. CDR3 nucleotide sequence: TGTGCCAGCAGCCCGGTCTCCAGGGTAATCACAGATACGCAGTATTTT. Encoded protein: CASSPVSRVITDTQYF.